This T cell receptor (beta chain) originates from a study of blood T cell repertoires in COVID-19. Turning to the study itself: The samples span acute and convalescent COVID-19 from the United States, Italy and Spain. The analysed material was cDNA or gDNA that came from T cells, B-cell-depleted T cells, or PBMCs.

CDR3 length: 13 amino acids. V was cut by 4 bases and J by 7 bases, with 13 bases left in between. Germline CDR1 reads MDHEN; CDR2 reads SYDVKM. Original handling: Reference gene primers were amplified, and this amplification served to estimate nucleated cell counts. TCRdb's copy holds only in-frame clones and misses some; the assay was immunoSEQ multiplex PCR. V, J and clone size were drawn from that table, and D and trimming were deduced from the DNA. The top ten clones hold under 0.75% of a sample with about 150,000 clones, around 80% of them seen once. The receptor was derived from a man aged 55 to 70 with acute or convalescent COVID-19. The specimen was peripheral blood. The rearrangement links TRBV28 to TRBJ1-2, with D possibly matching TRBD1 (6 bases). The chain's CDR3 is CASSWGGGRGYTF. CDR3 in DNA: TGTGCCAGCAGTTGGGGAGGGGGTCGTGGCTACACCTTC.